The table lists the clone carrying this TCR beta chain with a few counts. Its antigen is not known. Primers included in the PCR were 60 Vbeta and 13 Jbeta primers. TCRdb keeps only in-frame clones here, not all; method: immunoSEQ multiplex PCR. The sample has about 150,000 clones; 65% to 85% are singletons. Germline assignment: CDR1 LNHNV and CDR2 YYDKDF (reference sequence). The length of the CDR3 is 16 residues. V lost 5 bases and J 0 bases, leaving 13 bases between the germline ends. This sample is drawn from a study of cytomegalovirus exposure and HLA in healthy donors. General study findings and limits: In a later analysis, HLA-associated beta chains showed higher expansion and lower generation probabilities than comparable chains. Confirmation was obtained in vitro that three CMV-associated chains are specific for CMV antigens.

The gene calls are TRBV15 and TRBJ1-4; D is unresolved. The sample consisted of PBMCs. This TCR came from a man between 18 and 29 years old in good health and CMV-seronegative. This CDR3 reads CATSGLMQSTNEKLFF. Written as DNA, the CDR3 is TGTGCCACCAGCGGCCTGATGCAATCAACTAATGAAAAACTGTTTTTT. Filled out from reference TRBV15 and TRBJ1-4, the complete variable domain reads DAMVIQNPRYQVTQFGKPVTLSCSQTLNHNVMYWYQQKSSQAPKLLFHYYDKDFNNEADTPDNFQSRRPNTSFCFLDIRSPGLGDTAMYLCATSGLMQSTNEKLFFGSGTQLSVL.